Below are 25 T cell receptor beta chains sequenced from a single sample in a study of OX40 agonist ivuxolimab in advanced cancers. This table comes from immunoSEQ multiplex PCR, and its TCRdb copy is limited to in-frame clones, with some not included. This sample has roughly 56,000 clones, with around nine tenths found just once. This sample comprised CD4+ or CD8+ T cells sorted from blood, obtained in a trial of the OX40 agonist ivuxolimab. The source is an adult with an advanced solid tumor such as melanoma, head and neck, liver or kidney cancer.

J is TRBJ2-7 and V is TRBV28, with D perhaps assigned TRBD1 or TRBD2 (5 bases each). The CDR3 loop spans 12 amino acids. The V end lost 5 bases, the J end lost 7 bases, and 12 bases lay between the germline ends. Germline CDR1 reads MDHEN; CDR2 reads SYDVKM. This chain's CDR3 is CASSDPGREQYF. CDR3 DNA: TGTGCCAGCAGTGACCCGGGGCGGGAGCAGTACTTC. Looking up the rest from reference TRBV28 and TRBJ2-7 gives the full variable domain: DVKVTQSSRYLVKRTGEKVFLECVQDMDHENMFWYRQDPGLGLRLIYFSYDVKMKEKGDIPEGYSVSREKKERFSLILESASTNQTSMYLCASSDPGREQYFGPGTRLTVT.

The chain has TRBV2 and TRBJ1-2; 10 nucleotides line up with TRBD1. The CDR3 consists of 14 residues. Germline V gives CDR1 SNHLY, CDR2 FYNNEI. V lost 5 bases, J lost 6 bases, and 6 bases stayed unmatched. The CDR3 nucleotides are TGTGCCAGCAGTCTGGGACAGGGGCTTGATGGCTACACCTTC. Translating it yields CASSLGQGLDGYTF.

The chain uses TRBV13 and TRBJ2-7, with TRBD2 matching 7 bases. V shed 3 bases and J 4 bases; nucleotides not matched to a gene: 9. This CDR3 region has 15 residues. Germline CDR1 PRHDT, CDR2 FYEKMQ (reference sequence). The CDR3 coding sequence is TGTGCCAGCAGCTTCGGGGCTAGCGGTAAATACGAGCAGTACTTC. Translating gives CASSFGASGKYEQYF. Together with reference TRBV13 and TRBJ2-7, the CDR3 gives the full variable domain: AAGVIQSPRHLIKEKRETATLKCYPIPRHDTVYWYQQGPGQDPQFLISFYEKMQSDKGSIPDRFSAQQFSDYHSELNMSSLELGDSALYFCASSFGASGKYEQYFGPGTRLTVT.

This sequence joins TRBV5-1 and TRBJ1-2; D is uncertain. The CDR3 contains 14 residues. Germline V CDR1 and CDR2: SGHRS, YFSETQ. V was pared by 0 bases and J by 11 bases, with 17 bases between. The CDR3 bases are TGCGCCAGCAGCTTGGCTCTAGCGGGGAATTCGTACACCTTC. This codes for CASSLALAGNSYTF.

This chain uses TRBV5-1 with TRBJ2-7, with TRBD1 matching over 9 bases. The CDR3 runs 14 residues. J gave up 0 bases and V 6 bases, and 4 bases lay outside the gene matches. Germline CDR1 reads SGHRS; CDR2 reads YFSETQ. The CDR3 loop reads CASKPGQGSYEQYF. The CDR3 region has the DNA TGCGCCAGCAAACCGGGACAGGGCTCCTACGAGCAGTACTTC.

V and J are TRBV6-6 and TRBJ1-1; no definite D call. Deletions cut 4 bases from V and 3 bases from J, with 6 bases between. Per the germline V gene, CDR1 is MNHNY and CDR2 is SVGAGI (reference sequence). The CDR3 is made up of 12 amino acids. The CDR3 protein is CASSWGYTEAFF. The CDR3 nucleotides are TGTGCCAGCAGTTGGGGATACACTGAAGCTTTCTTT.

The V call is TRBV11-3, the J call TRBJ2-7, with D perhaps TRBD1 or TRBD2 (6 bases each). V was cut by 5 bases and J by 4 bases, with 15 bases left in between. The germline V gene has CDR1 SGHNT and CDR2 YENEEA. CDR3 length: 14 amino acids. CDR3 sequence (DNA): TGTGCCAGCAGCCCCCGGGGGCCCGCGTACGAGCAGTACTTC. This codes for CASSPRGPAYEQYF.

The chain combines TRBV5-6 with TRBJ2-5, with TRBD2 identical over 10 bases. Germline V gene sequence: CDR1 SGHDT, CDR2 YYEEEE. This CDR3 has 16 amino acids. Germline trimming cut 2 bases from V and 2 bases from J; bases unmatched to any gene: 6. Here the CDR3 reads CASSFKLAGSQETQYF. The CDR3 DNA sequence: TGTGCCAGCAGCTTCAAACTAGCGGGGTCTCAAGAGACCCAGTACTTC.

The chain is built from TRBV19 and TRBJ2-4, with D perhaps TRBD1 (6 bases). The CDR3 has 15 residues. Per germline, CDR1 LNHDA and CDR2 SQIVND (reference sequence). V lost 4 bases and J 0 bases, leaving 10 bases between the germline ends. The CDR3 DNA reads TGTGCCAGTAGTAGGGACACCCTAGCCAAAAACATTCAGTACTTC. Residues: CASSRDTLAKNIQYF. The variable domain in full, completed from reference TRBV19 and TRBJ2-4, reads DGGITQSPKYLFRKEGQNVTLSCEQNLNHDAMYWYRQDPGQGLRLIYYSQIVNDFQKGDIAEGYSVSREKKESFPLTVTSAQKNPTAFYLCASSRDTLAKNIQYFGAGTRLSVL.

The chain is built from TRBV5-4 and TRBJ1-2; 8 bases are shared with TRBD1. Germline values: CDR1 SGHNT, CDR2 YYREEE (reference sequence). This CDR3 has 13 residues. Unmatched junction bases numbered 6, after V lost 3 bases and J lost 8 bases. CDR3 bases: TGTGCCAGCAGCTGGGACAGGTTAAGCGGCTACACCTTC. Protein: CASSWDRLSGYTF.

J is TRBJ2-1 and V is TRBV15; 9 nucleotides align to TRBD2. The CDR3 runs to 18 residues. Trimming took 0 bases from V and 6 from J; bases not matched to a gene: 12. Per the germline V gene, CDR1 is LNHNV and CDR2 is YYDKDF (reference sequence). The CDR3 nucleotides read TGTGCCACCAGCAGAGATCCCCAGAGAGCGGGAGGTTCCAATGAGCAGTTCTTC. Protein sequence: CATSRDPQRAGGSNEQFF.

V usage is TRBV7-9 and J usage is TRBJ2-5; D remains unclear. Per the germline V gene, CDR1 is SEHNR and CDR2 is FQNEAQ (reference sequence). With 5 bases removed from V and 2 bases from J, the gap between germline ends came to 15 bases. The CDR3 has 15 amino acids. CDR3 in DNA: TGTGCCAGCAGCCCGTACCGGGCCCTGCAAGAGACCCAGTACTTC. The encoded protein is CASSPYRALQETQYF.

This clone came up once. V gene TRBV19 combines with J gene TRBJ1-5; D remains ambiguous. The CDR3 totals 14 residues. CDR1 is LNHDA, CDR2 SQIVND, per germline (reference sequence). The ends were cut back, 8 bases at V and 2 bases at J, with 13 bases in the middle. CDR3 in amino acids: CASSIVRGNQPQHF. DNA of the CDR3: TGTGCCAGTTCTATAGTAAGGGGCAATCAGCCCCAGCATTTT.

The chain joins TRBV15 to TRBJ2-5; unclear D gene. This CDR3 is 15 amino acids long. Germline V CDR1 and CDR2: LNHNV, YYDKDF (reference sequence). Deletions cut 4 bases from V and 1 base from J, with 13 bases between. The CDR3 region has the DNA TGTGCCACCAGCATCCATCAGGTGTTCCAAGAGACCCAGTACTTC. Protein product: CATSIHQVFQETQYF.

V gene TRBV7-6 combines with J gene TRBJ2-7; D ambiguous. With 2 bases removed from V and 6 bases from J, the gap between germline ends came to 11 bases. There are 13 residues in the CDR3. Germline-derived CDR1 and CDR2 are SGHVS and FNYEAQ. CDR3 in DNA: TGTGCCAGCAGCTTAATACTTACGGGCGAGCAGTACTTC. Its translation is CASSLILTGEQYF.

The chain has TRBV5-1 and TRBJ2-5, with a tentative D call TRBD2 (6 bases). V was pared by 4 bases and J by 2 bases, with 9 bases between. This CDR3 contains 13 residues. Germline V gene sequence: CDR1 SGHRS, CDR2 YFSETQ. The DNA of the CDR3 is TGCGCCAGCAGCCGGGGACTTCAAGAGACCCAGTACTTC. As protein: CASSRGLQETQYF. Based on the CDR3 plus reference TRBV5-1 and TRBJ2-5, the full variable domain is KAGVTQTPRYLIKTRGQQVTLSCSPISGHRSVSWYQQTPGQGLQFLFEYFSETQRNKGNFPGRFSGRQFSNSRSEMNVSTLELGDSALYLCASSRGLQETQYFGPGTRLLVL.

The V call is TRBV5-1, the J call TRBJ1-5; D ambiguous. The CDR3 is made up of 15 amino acids. The V end lost 0 bases, the J end lost 0 bases, and 7 bases lay between the germline ends. The germline gives CDR1 SGHRS, CDR2 YFSETQ. The DNA of the CDR3 is TGCGCCAGCAGCTTGGACGGTTATAGCAATCAGCCCCAGCATTTT. It codes for CASSLDGYSNQPQHF.

CDR3 sequence (DNA): TGTGCCAGCAGTGCAGGTCTCAAAGAGACCCAGTACTTC. Translation: CASSAGLKETQYF. The rearrangement links TRBV2 to TRBJ2-5; no clear D. The V gene lost 4 bases and the J gene lost 3 bases, with 9 bases spanning the gap. Germline V gene data show CDR1 as SNHLY and CDR2 as FYNNEI. The CDR3 covers 13 residues.

This rearrangement joins TRBV4-2 to TRBJ1-1, with D perhaps matching TRBD1 (5 bases). V lost 0 bases, J lost 4 bases, and 9 bases lay in between. CDR1 LGHNA and CDR2 YNFKEQ come from the germline V gene. The CDR3 length is 14 residues. CDR3 DNA: TGTGCCAGCAGCCAAGACAGGGTCGGCACTGAAGCTTTCTTT. It is translated as CASSQDRVGTEAFF.

The chain has TRBV28 and TRBJ2-5; 7 bases line up with TRBD2. This CDR3 is built from 14 residues. In germline, CDR1 is MDHEN, CDR2 SYDVKM. V lost 8 bases to trimming and J lost 3 bases; unmatched junction nucleotides: 9. Here the CDR3 reads CASCWGGEEETQYF. CDR3 DNA: TGTGCCAGCTGTTGGGGAGGGGAGGAAGAGACCCAGTACTTC.

V is TRBV7-3 and J is TRBJ2-2; D is perhaps TRBD1 or TRBD2 (5 bases each). The CDR3 sequence is 15 residues long. Per the germline V gene, CDR1 is SGHTA and CDR2 is FQGTGA. V was clipped by 0 bases and J by 6 bases, with 11 bases between them. The CDR3 DNA reads as TGTGCCAGCAGCTTAACCGGGACGGAGTCCGGGGAGCTGTTTTTT. As protein: CASSLTGTESGELFF.

This sequence joins TRBV6-6 and TRBJ2-7, with 10 bases aligning to TRBD2. The germline gives CDR1 MNHNY, CDR2 SVGAGI (reference sequence). The CDR3 has 14 amino acids. V was clipped by 1 base and J by 6 bases; unmatched bases: 3. The CDR3 reads CASSYFSGRAEQYF. Here the CDR3 DNA reads TGTGCCAGCAGTTACTTCAGCGGGAGGGCCGAGCAGTACTTC.

The chain carries TRBV11-1 and TRBJ2-7; D may be TRBD1 or TRBD2 (5 bases each). The CDR3 extends over 14 amino acids. Looked up from germline, CDR1 is SGHAT and CDR2 is FQDESV (reference sequence). Trimming took off 6 bases at V and 2 bases at J, with 14 bases between the two ends. The CDR3 here is CASSARETAYEQYF. The DNA for the CDR3 is TGTGCCAGCAGTGCAAGGGAGACAGCCTACGAGCAGTACTTC.

The J gene is TRBJ1-2, the V gene TRBV28, with D maybe TRBD1 (6 bases). CDR1 is MDHEN, CDR2 SYDVKM, per germline. V lost 6 bases to trimming and J lost 2 bases, with 16 bases between them. The CDR3 is made up of 15 amino acids. In DNA, the CDR3 is TGTGCCAGCAGCCCCTGGGGGGCGAGGAACTATGGCTACACCTTC. Translating it yields CASSPWGARNYGYTF.

V is TRBV2 and J is TRBJ1-1; D unresolved. Trimming left V 2 bases short and J 1 base short, with 2 bases between. Germline loops: CDR1 SNHLY, CDR2 FYNNEI. The CDR3 runs 12 residues. The CDR3 DNA reads as TGTGCCAGCAGTGAAAGGAACACTGAAGCTTTCTTT. Translation: CASSERNTEAFF.